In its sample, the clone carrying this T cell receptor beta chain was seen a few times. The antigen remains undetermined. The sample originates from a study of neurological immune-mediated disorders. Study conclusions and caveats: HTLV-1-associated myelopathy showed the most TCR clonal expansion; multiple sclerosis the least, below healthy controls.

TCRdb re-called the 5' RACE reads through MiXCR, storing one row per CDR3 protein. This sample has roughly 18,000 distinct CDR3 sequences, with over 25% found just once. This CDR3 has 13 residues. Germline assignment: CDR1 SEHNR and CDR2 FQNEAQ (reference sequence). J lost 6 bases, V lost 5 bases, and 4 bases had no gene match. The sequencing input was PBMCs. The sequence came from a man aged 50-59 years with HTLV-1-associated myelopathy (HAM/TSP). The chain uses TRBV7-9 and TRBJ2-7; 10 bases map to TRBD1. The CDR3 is CASSPDRGGEQYF. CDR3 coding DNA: TGTGCCAGCAGCCCGGACAGGGGGGGCGAGCAGTACTTC. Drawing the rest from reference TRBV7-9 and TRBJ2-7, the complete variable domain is DTGVSQNPRHKITKRGQNVTFRCDPISEHNRLYWYRQTLGQGPEFLTYFQNEAQLEKSRLLSDRFSAERPKGSFSTLEIQRTEQGDSAMYLCASSPDRGGEQYFGPGTRLTVT.